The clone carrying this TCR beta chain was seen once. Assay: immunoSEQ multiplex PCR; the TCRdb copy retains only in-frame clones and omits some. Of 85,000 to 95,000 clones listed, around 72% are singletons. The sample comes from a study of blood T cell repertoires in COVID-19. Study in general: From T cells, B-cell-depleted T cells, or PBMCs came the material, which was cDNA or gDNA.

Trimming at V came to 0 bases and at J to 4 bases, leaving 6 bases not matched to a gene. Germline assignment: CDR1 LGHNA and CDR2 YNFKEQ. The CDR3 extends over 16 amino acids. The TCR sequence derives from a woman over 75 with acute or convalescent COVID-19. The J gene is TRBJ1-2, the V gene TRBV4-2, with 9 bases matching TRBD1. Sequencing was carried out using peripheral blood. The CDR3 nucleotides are TGTGCCAGCAGCCAAGATCAAGAGGGACAGGGCTATGGCTACACCTTC. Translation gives CASSQDQEGQGYGYTF.